This is a list of T cell receptor beta chains from one sample in a study of T cells in Graves' hyperthyroidism and ophthalmopathy. TCRdb reprocessed the multiplex PCR reads with MiXCR, giving one entry per CDR3 protein. The sample includes 350,000 to 400,000 distinct CDR3 sequences, about 16% seen only once; the top ten take about 33%. Sequenced material: blood. These TCRs come from a woman in her 30s with Graves' hyperthyroidism. Both conserved end residues are part of each CDR3. Each record gives: clone size, V gene, J gene, D gene, CDR3 DNA, CDR3 protein. The D gene is left open where the match is weak. Clone size is given for some rows only: seen once, a few or many times, or a class if the clone is expanded.

many,TRBV30,TRBJ1-5,-,TGTGCCTGGAGTCTAAGCCCTAGCAGGGAAGGGTTTCATCAGCCCCAGCATTTT,CAWSLSPSREGFHQPQHF
-,TRBV20-1,TRBJ1-1,-,TGCAGTGCTAGAGTGGGTGGGCCGGGAACTGAAGCTTTCTTT,CSARVGGPGTEAFF
many,TRBV29-1,TRBJ2-3,-,TGCAGCGTTGAGAGCGGAAGCACAGATACGCAGTATTTT,CSVESGSTDTQYF
-,TRBV30,TRBJ2-2,-,TGTGCCTGGAGTTATATAGGACCTAACACCGGGGAGCTGTTTTTT,CAWSYIGPNTGELFF
few,TRBV4-1,TRBJ2-2,-,TGCGCCAGCAGCCAGCAGGCTGGGAATAGGGGCGGGGAGCTGTTTTTT,CASSQQAGNRGGELFF
few,TRBV9,TRBJ1-1,-,TGTGCCAGCAGCGTCGGGGGGGCCGGCACTGAAGCTTTCTTT,CASSVGGAGTEAFF
many,TRBV3-1,TRBJ1-2,-,TGTGCCAGCAGCCTGGGGGACATTGGCTACACCTTC,CASSLGDIGYTF
many,TRBV15,TRBJ2-5,-,TGTGCCACCAGCAGAGCAAGACAGGGAGGGAGGGAGACCCAGTACTTC,CATSRARQGGRETQYF
-,TRBV5-1,TRBJ1-3,-,TGCGCCAGCAGCTTGGAAGGAGCGGGAGACACCATATATTTT,CASSLEGAGDTIYF
many,TRBV9,TRBJ2-1,-,TGTGCCAGCAGCGTCACGCTAGCAACCTACAATGAGCAGTTCTTC,CASSVTLATYNEQFF
many,TRBV20-1,TRBJ2-7,-,TGCAGTGCTAGGATTCGGGACACCCTTTGGGAGCAGTACTTC,CSARIRDTLWEQYF
many,TRBV30,TRBJ1-5,-,TGTGCCTGGGGTTTAGGAAATCAGCCCCAGCATTTT,CAWGLGNQPQHF
many,TRBV29-1,TRBJ2-5,TRBD1,TGCAGCGTTGAGAAGCAGGGGGCCCAAGAGACCCAGTACTTC,CSVEKQGAQETQYF
many,TRBV6-1,TRBJ2-1,TRBD2,TGTGCCAGCAGTGTCGGACTAGCGGGAGGGTGGAATGAGCAGTTCTTC,CASSVGLAGGWNEQFF
-,TRBV24-1,TRBJ1-6,-,TGTGCCACCAGTGATTCCAGGGCAGGGGATTCACCCCTCCACTTT,CATSDSRAGDSPLHF
many,TRBV5-1,TRBJ2-1,-,TGCGCCAGCAGCTTGGTGGCCGCCAGGGGAGGATACAATGAGCAGTTCTTC,CASSLVAARGGYNEQFF
-,TRBV7-9,TRBJ1-5,TRBD1,TGTGCCAGCAGCTGGGACAGGGTGGGTCAGCCCCAGCATTTT,CASSWDRVGQPQHF
many,TRBV11-1,TRBJ2-5,-,TGTGCCAGCAGCTTAGACAGGGACGCGGAGACCCAGTACTTC,CASSLDRDAETQYF
few,TRBV6-5,TRBJ2-5,-,TGTGCCAGCAGTTACCCTTTACAGGGAGGGGAGTACCAAGAGACCCAGTACTTC,CASSYPLQGGEYQETQYF
-,TRBV25-1,TRBJ1-5,-,TGTGCCAGCAGTGAATTACAGGGTGGTCAGCCCCAGCATTTT,CASSELQGGQPQHF
many,TRBV18,TRBJ2-1,-,TGTGCCAGCTCACCAGGGCAGAGGGAGGCCCAACAGTTCTTC,CASSPGQREAQQFF
many,TRBV7-3,TRBJ2-7,TRBD2,TGTGCCAGCAGCTCGGGACTAGCGGGAGACTACGAGCAGTACTTC,CASSSGLAGDYEQYF
many,TRBV28,TRBJ2-3,-,TGTGCCAGCAGTATTGAGGGACGGAGCACAGATACGCAGTATTTT,CASSIEGRSTDTQYF
many,TRBV18,TRBJ2-3,-,TGTGCCAGCTCACCACAGAAGGGGGGCACAGATACGCAGTATTTT,CASSPQKGGTDTQYF
many,TRBV3-1,TRBJ2-7,-,TGTGCCAGCAGCCTCGGCACCCGGGGCTACGAGCAGTACTTC,CASSLGTRGYEQYF
many,TRBV3-1,TRBJ2-7,-,TGTGCCAGCAGCCCAAACAGGGCCTCCTACGAGCAGTACTTC,CASSPNRASYEQYF
-,TRBV2,TRBJ2-7,-,TGTGCCAGCAGTGATGCCGGGCGGACCGGGCAGCAGTCTTCGTACGAGCAGTACTTC,CASSDAGRTGQQSSYEQYF
few,TRBV20-1,TRBJ2-1,TRBD2,TGCAGTGCTTCCGGACTAGAGAGTAGAAATGAGCAGTTCTTC,CSASGLESRNEQFF
many,TRBV12-3/TRBV12-4,TRBJ2-7,-,TGTGCCAGCAGCTTGGGACCAGAGGTAGGAGAGCAGTACTTC,CASSLGPEVGEQYF
many,TRBV27,TRBJ2-3,-,TGTGCCAGCAGTTTCGCTCTCGGGACGACAGATACGCAGTATTTT,CASSFALGTTDTQYF
few,TRBV28,TRBJ2-5,-,TGTGCCAGCCTGGGGGGATCGAAAGAGACCCAGTACTTC,CASLGGSKETQYF
few,TRBV10-1,TRBJ2-5,-,TGCGCCAGCAGTGCAGGGAAGGTCGGCGAGACCCAGTACTTC,CASSAGKVGETQYF
-,TRBV19,TRBJ1-5,TRBD1,TGTGCCAGTAGTGTCTGGACAGGGGCGTTGGTTCGCAATCAGCCCCAGCATTTT,CASSVWTGALVRNQPQHF
many,TRBV9,TRBJ1-1,TRBD1,TGTGCCAGCAGCGCATCGGACAGGGCCTTTGAAGCTTTCTTT,CASSASDRAFEAFF
many,TRBV12-3/TRBV12-4,TRBJ2-7,TRBD2,TGTGCCAGCAGTTTAAGGTCGGCGGGAGCGTCCCTTGCCTACGAGCAGTACTTC,CASSLRSAGASLAYEQYF
many,TRBV6-1,TRBJ2-1,TRBD2,TGTGCCAGCAGTCTTGGGACTAGCGGGAGTTTTCCCTACAATGAGCAGTTCTTC,CASSLGTSGSFPYNEQFF
many,TRBV14,TRBJ2-3,TRBD2,TGTGCCAGCAGCCCACTGAGCGGGGGGCGGACAGATACGCAGTATTTT,CASSPLSGGRTDTQYF
-,TRBV20-1,TRBJ2-7,TRBD2,TGCAGTGCCGCCGGGACTAGAAGCTACGAGCAGTACTTC,CSAAGTRSYEQYF
-,TRBV28,TRBJ2-2,-,TGTGCCAGCAGTTCCCCCTCAGGGGGGAGCGGGGAGCTGTTTTTT,CASSSPSGGSGELFF
-,TRBV5-1,TRBJ2-3,-,TGCGCCAGCAGACCCGGGAAAAGCACAGATACGCAGTATTTT,CASRPGKSTDTQYF
many,TRBV12-3/TRBV12-4,TRBJ2-1,-,TGTGCCAGCAGTATTGGATACAATGAGCAGTTCTTC,CASSIGYNEQFF
-,TRBV20-1,TRBJ1-4,TRBD1,TGCAGTGCTTGGAAAGGGACAGACACAACTAATGAAAAACTGTTTTTT,CSAWKGTDTTNEKLFF
many,TRBV2,TRBJ1-2,TRBD1,TGTGCCAGCACTGGGACAGGAGAAAACTATGGCTACACCTTC,CASTGTGENYGYTF
few,TRBV20-1,TRBJ2-3,TRBD2,TGCAGTGCTCAAGTGACCGGGACTAGCGGGAAGCAGTATTTT,CSAQVTGTSGKQYF
many,TRBV28,TRBJ2-7,-,TGTGCCAGCAGCCTCAGGGGGGCCCTCTACGAGCAGTACTTC,CASSLRGALYEQYF
many,TRBV3-1,TRBJ2-7,-,TGTGCCAGCAGGAGACGGGGATCGGATGGAGAGCAGTACTTC,CASRRRGSDGEQYF